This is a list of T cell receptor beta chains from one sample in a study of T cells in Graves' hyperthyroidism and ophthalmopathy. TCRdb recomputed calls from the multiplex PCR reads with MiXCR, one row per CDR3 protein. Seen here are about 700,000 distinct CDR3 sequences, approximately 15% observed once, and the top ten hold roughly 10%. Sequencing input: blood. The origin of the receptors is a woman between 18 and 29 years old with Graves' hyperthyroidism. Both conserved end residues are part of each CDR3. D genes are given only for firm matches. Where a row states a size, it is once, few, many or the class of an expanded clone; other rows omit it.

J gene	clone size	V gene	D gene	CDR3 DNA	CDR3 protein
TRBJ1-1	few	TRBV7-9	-	TGTGCCAGCAGCCCTCCAGGGCCGCTGAACACTGAAGCTTTCTTT	CASSPPGPLNTEAFF
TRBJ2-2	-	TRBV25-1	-	TGTGCCAGCATGGCTTGGGGCACCGGGGAGCTGTTTTTT	CASMAWGTGELFF
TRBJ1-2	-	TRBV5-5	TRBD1	TGTGCCAGCAGCGGATCAGGGGGCCTCAGAGTTGGCTACACCTTC	CASSGSGGLRVGYTF
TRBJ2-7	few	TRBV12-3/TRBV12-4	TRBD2	TGTGCCGGCAGTTTGCCCGCTAGACTAGCGGGGACCTACGAGCAGTACTTC	CAGSLPARLAGTYEQYF
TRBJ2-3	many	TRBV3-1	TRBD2	TGTGCCAGCAGCCATAGCGGGAGGTTAAATACGCAGTATTTT	CASSHSGRLNTQYF
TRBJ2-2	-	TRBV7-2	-	TGTGCCAGCAGCTTATCTCGGGGCTCCTTCGGGGAGCTGTTTTTT	CASSLSRGSFGELFF
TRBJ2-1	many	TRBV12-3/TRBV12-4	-	TGTGCCAGCAGTTGGACCATACAGGATACTGAGCAGTTCTTC	CASSWTIQDTEQFF
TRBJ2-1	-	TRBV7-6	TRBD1	TGTGCCAGCAGCATAGGACAGGGCCATGAGCAGTTCTTC	CASSIGQGHEQFF
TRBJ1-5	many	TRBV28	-	TGTGCCAGCAGTTTGCGGACAGTTCTTTATCAGCCCCAGCATTTT	CASSLRTVLYQPQHF
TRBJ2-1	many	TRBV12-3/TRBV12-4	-	TGTGCCAGCACCGCCCCCAACATACAGGGCAGGCAGAACAATGAGCAGTTCTTC	CASTAPNIQGRQNNEQFF
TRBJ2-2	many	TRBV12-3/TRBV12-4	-	TGTGCCAGCAGTTTCGGGCTTACATCGAACACCGGGGAGCTGTTTTTT	CASSFGLTSNTGELFF
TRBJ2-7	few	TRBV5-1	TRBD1	TGCGCCAGCAGCGGAAGGACAGGGGGCGACGAGCAGTACTTC	CASSGRTGGDEQYF
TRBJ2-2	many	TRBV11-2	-	TGTGCCAGCAGCTTTGGGGGAGCCGGGGAGCTGTTTTTT	CASSFGGAGELFF
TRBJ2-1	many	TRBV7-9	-	TGTGCCAGCAGCTTAGCTGGACGCAGGTTCGGACCGGGCAATGAGCAGTTCTTC	CASSLAGRRFGPGNEQFF
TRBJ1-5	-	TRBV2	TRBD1	TGTGCCAGCAGTGAATCAGACAGGGGTTGGGGCAATCAGCCCCAGCATTTT	CASSESDRGWGNQPQHF
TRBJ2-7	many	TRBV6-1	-	TGTGCCAGCAGGAATCGACTACCCTTCTTGGGCGAGCAGTACTTC	CASRNRLPFLGEQYF
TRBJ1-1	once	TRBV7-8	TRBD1	TGTGCCAGCAGCCCGCGCGGGACAGGGTCGGTGAACACTGAAGCTTTCTTT	CASSPRGTGSVNTEAFF
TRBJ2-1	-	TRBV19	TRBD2	TGTGCCAGTATGGGGAGGGGCTACAATGAGCAGTTCTTC	CASMGRGYNEQFF
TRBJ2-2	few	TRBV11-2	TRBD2	TGTGCCAGCAGCCCTTTCGGCGGGAGTTTAACCGGGGAGCTGTTTTTT	CASSPFGGSLTGELFF
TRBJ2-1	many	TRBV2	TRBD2	TGTGCCAGCGGGGGACTAGCGAAGGATGAGCAGTTCTTC	CASGGLAKDEQFF
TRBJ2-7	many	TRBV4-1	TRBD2	TGCGCCAGCAGCCATTTTCTAGCGGGAGCATACGAGCAGTACTTC	CASSHFLAGAYEQYF
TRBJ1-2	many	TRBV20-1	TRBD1	TGCAGTGCTAGAGATCGGACAGGGGTTGGTGGCTACACCTTC	CSARDRTGVGGYTF
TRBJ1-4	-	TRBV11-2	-	TGTGCCAGCAGCTATTGGCGGGGAAATAATGAAAAACTGTTTTTT	CASSYWRGNNEKLFF
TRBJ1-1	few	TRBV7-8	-	TGTGCCAGCGGCCCTATAGGCACTGAAGCTTTCTTT	CASGPIGTEAFF
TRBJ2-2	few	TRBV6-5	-	TGTGCCAGCAGTTACGACCTAACCGGGGAGCTGTTTTTT	CASSYDLTGELFF
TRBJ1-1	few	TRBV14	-	TGTGCCAGCAGCCAATACAGGAGCACTGAAGCTTTCTTT	CASSQYRSTEAFF
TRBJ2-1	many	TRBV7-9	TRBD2	TGTGCCAGCAGCCCTAGCGGGCTATACAATGAGCAGTTCTTC	CASSPSGLYNEQFF
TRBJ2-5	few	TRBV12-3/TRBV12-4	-	TGTGCCAGCAGTTTAAGCGGACGGAGGTACTTC	CASSLSGRRYF
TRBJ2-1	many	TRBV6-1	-	TGTGCCAGCAGTCGAACCGGGCCGCCGAGCTCCTACAATGAGCAGTTCTTC	CASSRTGPPSSYNEQFF
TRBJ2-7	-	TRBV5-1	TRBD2	TGCGCCAGCAGCTTGGTTTCACTAGCGGGAGTGTCCTACGAGCAGTACTTC	CASSLVSLAGVSYEQYF
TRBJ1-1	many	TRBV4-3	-	TGCGCCAGCAGCCAACGACAGGTTAGGAACACTGAAGCTTTCTTT	CASSQRQVRNTEAFF
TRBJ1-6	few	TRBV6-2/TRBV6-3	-	TGTGCCAGCAGTTACCTCGTCAGAGGGGCCAACATCAATAATTCACCCCTCCACTTT	CASSYLVRGANINNSPLHF
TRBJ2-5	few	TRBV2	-	TGTGCCAGCAGTGAATCGACAGGTACCCCTGGGACCCAGTACTTC	CASSESTGTPGTQYF
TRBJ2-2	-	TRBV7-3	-	TGTGCCAGCAGCTCCACAGGGGCGGGGGGACTCCGGACCACCGGGGAGCTGTTTTTT	CASSSTGAGGLRTTGELFF
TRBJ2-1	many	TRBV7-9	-	TGTGCCAGCAGCTTAGGGTGGCGCTTAGCAGAGCAGTTCTTC	CASSLGWRLAEQFF
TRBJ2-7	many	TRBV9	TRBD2	TGTGCCAGCAGCTTGGCCCCTAGCGGGGGAGCCTACGAGCAGTACTTC	CASSLAPSGGAYEQYF
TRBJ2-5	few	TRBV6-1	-	TGTGCCAGCAGTGGCGACAGGCCCTACCCCCAGACCCAGTACTTC	CASSGDRPYPQTQYF
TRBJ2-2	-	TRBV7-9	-	TGTGCCAGCAGCCGAAGAGGGGGGCTAAACACCGGGGAGCTGTTTTTT	CASSRRGGLNTGELFF
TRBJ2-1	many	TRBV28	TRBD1	TGTGCCAGCAGTTTTAACTCCTTGACAGGGGGACGGAATGAGCAGTTCTTC	CASSFNSLTGGRNEQFF
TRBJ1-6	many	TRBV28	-	TGTGCCAGCAGTTCCCGGCAGGGTAGTTATTCACCCCTCCACTTT	CASSSRQGSYSPLHF
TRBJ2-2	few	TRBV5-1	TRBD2	TGCGCCAGCAGCTCCCTCGTGACTAGCGGGAGAGAAACCGGGGAGCTGTTTTTT	CASSSLVTSGRETGELFF
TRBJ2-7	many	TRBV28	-	TGTGCCAGCACCAGGACTTCAGCGGTCTACGAGCAGTACTTC	CASTRTSAVYEQYF
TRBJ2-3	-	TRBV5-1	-	TGCGCCAGCAGGAAGCCGGGACGAAACGCGTTGGGCACAGATACGCAGTATTTT	CASRKPGRNALGTDTQYF
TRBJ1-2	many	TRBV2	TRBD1	TGTGCCAGCACCCAAACAGGGGAATATGGCTACACCTTC	CASTQTGEYGYTF
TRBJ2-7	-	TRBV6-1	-	TGTGCCAGCGGTCCCGGGCCTTCCTACGAGCAGTACTTC	CASGPGPSYEQYF
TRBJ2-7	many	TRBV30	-	TGTGCCTGGCAAGACAACTCCTACGAGCAGTACTTC	CAWQDNSYEQYF
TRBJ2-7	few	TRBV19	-	TGTGCCAGTAGTCCCAGGACCGTGCCCTACGAGCAGTACTTC	CASSPRTVPYEQYF
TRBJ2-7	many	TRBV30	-	TGTGCCTGGAGGGGGATTGAAGGGAACCCCTACGAGCAGTACTTC	CAWRGIEGNPYEQYF
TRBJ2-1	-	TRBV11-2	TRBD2	TGTGCCAGCAGCTTAGATCGGGGGGGTTCATATGAGCAGTTCTTC	CASSLDRGGSYEQFF
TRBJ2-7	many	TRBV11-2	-	TGTGCCAGCAGCTTAGGGCAGGCCGACTCCTACGAGCAGTACTTC	CASSLGQADSYEQYF
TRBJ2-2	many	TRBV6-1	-	TGTGCCAGCAGGCGGCAGGGGAACACCGGGGAGCTGTTTTTT	CASRRQGNTGELFF
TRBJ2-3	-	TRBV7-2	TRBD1	TGTGCCAGCAGACGGGACAGGGGAGCAGATACGCAGTATTTT	CASRRDRGADTQYF
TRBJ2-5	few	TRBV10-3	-	TGTGCCATCAGTGATACAGAAGAGACCCAGTACTTC	CAISDTEETQYF
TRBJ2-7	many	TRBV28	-	TGTGCCAGCAGTCCCCTAGGGGACCCCACCTACGAGCAGTACTTC	CASSPLGDPTYEQYF